The rows below give T cell receptor beta chains drawn from one sample of a study of PD-1 blockade in classical Hodgkin lymphoma. The method was immunoSEQ multiplex PCR; TCRdb's version includes in-frame clones alone and lacks a portion of them. This sample carries tens of thousands of clones, more than 80% of them seen once, and the ten largest clones take about 0.32%. The sample comprised CD4+ T cells from blood. The source of these receptors is a human donor with classical Hodgkin lymphoma. CDR3s include the opening cysteine and the closing phenylalanine or tryptophan. A D gene is named only where the DNA matches it firmly. Some rows have no size entry. The others give once, few or many, or a class for an expanded clone.

TRBV19,TRBD2,TRBJ2-1,.,CASSPLAAGGPEQFF,TGTGCCAGTAGTCCCCTGGCAGCGGGAGGGCCTGAGCAGTTCTTC
TRBV27,TRBD2,TRBJ2-5,once,CASSPRLAGFQETQYF,TGTGCCAGCAGTCCGAGGCTAGCGGGATTCCAAGAGACCCAGTACTTC
TRBV7-2,TRBD1,TRBJ1-2,.,CASSPGDRDYGYTF,TGTGCCAGCAGCCCCGGGGACAGGGACTATGGCTACACCTTC
TRBV28,.,TRBJ1-5,.,CASSTSTGYSNQPQHF,TGTGCCAGCAGTACCTCGACAGGTTATAGCAATCAGCCCCAGCATTTT
TRBV19,TRBD2,TRBJ2-3,.,CASSVGLAGGPDTQYF,TGTGCCAGTAGTGTCGGACTAGCGGGAGGCCCAGATACGCAGTATTTT
TRBV28,TRBD2,TRBJ2-1,.,CASCASGTSGRNEQFF,TGTGCCAGCTGCGCGTCGGGAACTAGCGGAAGAAATGAGCAGTTCTTC
TRBV6-6,.,TRBJ1-4,.,CASSYSGNEKLFF,TGTGCCAGCAGTTACTCCGGCAATGAAAAACTGTTTTTT
TRBV28,TRBD2,TRBJ2-7,once,CASSHTSGRVNEQYF,TGTGCCAGCAGCCATACTAGCGGGAGGGTCAACGAGCAGTACTTC
TRBV28,TRBD1,TRBJ1-2,.,CASSSGTGAAGYTF,TGTGCCAGCAGTTCCGGGACAGGGGCCGCTGGCTACACCTTC
TRBV18,TRBD1,TRBJ2-7,.,CASSLGRQGGEQYF,TGTGCCAGCTCACTGGGTAGACAGGGCGGGGAGCAGTACTTC
TRBV27,.,TRBJ2-3,.,CASSFGSLPSTDTQYF,TGTGCCAGCAGTTTTGGGAGCTTACCTAGCACAGATACGCAGTATTTT
TRBV29-1,TRBD1,TRBJ2-7,.,CSVEDGTGEQYF,TGCAGCGTTGAAGATGGGACAGGTGAGCAGTACTTC
TRBV7-9,.,TRBJ2-4,.,CASSLSVEAKNIQYF,TGTGCCAGCAGCCTCTCGGTGGAAGCCAAAAACATTCAGTACTTC
TRBV6-5,TRBD1,TRBJ2-1,once,CASSRGQGNYNEQFF,TGTGCCAGCAGTCGTGGACAGGGGAACTACAATGAGCAGTTCTTC
TRBV19,TRBD1,TRBJ2-7,.,CASSEDRAYEQYF,TGTGCCAGTAGTGAGGACAGGGCTTACGAGCAGTACTTC
TRBV2,TRBD2,TRBJ2-7,.,CASSGTSGRLYEQYF,TGTGCCAGCAGTGGTACTAGCGGGAGACTCTACGAGCAGTACTTC
TRBV18,.,TRBJ2-5,.,CASSVQVTQETQYF,TGTGCCAGCTCAGTCCAGGTTACCCAAGAGACCCAGTACTTC
TRBV7-2,.,TRBJ1-5,.,CASSFRGRNQPQHF,TGTGCCAGCAGCTTCAGGGGTCGCAATCAGCCCCAGCATTTT
TRBV29-1,.,TRBJ1-1,.,CSVETAAGYTEAFF,TGCAGCGTTGAAACGGCGGCGGGCTACACTGAAGCTTTCTTT
TRBV5-1,TRBD2,TRBJ2-3,.,CASSLDAAGEVDTQYF,TGCGCCAGCAGCTTGGACGCGGCGGGAGAGGTAGATACGCAGTATTTT
TRBV19,.,TRBJ1-5,.,CASSIGNREGQPQHF,TGTGCCAGTAGTATCGGGAACAGGGAGGGCCAGCCCCAGCATTTT
TRBV27,TRBD1,TRBJ1-5,few,CASSGTDSTPQHF,TGTGCCAGTAGCGGGACAGATTCTACGCCCCAGCATTTT
TRBV5-3,TRBD2,TRBJ2-5,.,CARSFPRLAGLRETQYF,TGTGCCAGAAGCTTCCCCCGACTAGCGGGATTGAGAGAGACCCAGTACTTC
TRBV18,.,TRBJ2-7,.,CASSPPGRPYEQYF,TGTGCCAGCTCACCACCGGGACGGCCCTACGAGCAGTACTTC
TRBV18,TRBD2,TRBJ2-7,.,CASSPAGEENEQYF,TGTGCCAGCTCACCAGCGGGAGAGGAGAACGAGCAGTACTTC
TRBV2,TRBD2,TRBJ2-2,.,CASSEMGVAGTGELFF,TGTGCCAGCAGTGAAATGGGAGTAGCGGGGACCGGGGAGCTGTTTTTT
TRBV9,.,TRBJ1-2,.,CASSVGLGFDGYTF,TGTGCCAGCAGCGTAGGTCTGGGTTTCGATGGCTACACCTTC
TRBV29-1,.,TRBJ1-1,.,CSARQASTEAFF,TGCAGCGCGCGGCAGGCGAGTACTGAAGCTTTCTTT
TRBV4-1,TRBD2,TRBJ2-5,.,CASSPSSSGRETQYF,TGCGCCAGCAGCCCCTCGAGTAGCGGGAGGGAGACCCAGTACTTC
TRBV10-3,.,TRBJ2-1,.,CAISESIRGRTYNEQFF,TGTGCCATCAGTGAGTCAATCCGGGGTAGAACCTACAATGAGCAGTTCTTC
TRBV7-2,.,TRBJ2-2,.,CASSLDVSAGELFF,TGTGCCAGCAGCTTAGACGTCAGCGCCGGGGAGCTGTTTTTT
TRBV2,TRBD2,TRBJ2-1,.,CASSEEAGAGDEQFF,TGTGCCAGCAGTGAAGAAGCGGGAGCGGGCGATGAGCAGTTCTTC
TRBV18,.,TRBJ2-1,.,CASSPRTVGTYNEQFF,TGTGCCAGCTCACCCCGGACAGTAGGGACCTACAATGAGCAGTTCTTC
TRBV10-1,TRBD2,TRBJ2-3,.,CASSDAGESDTQYF,TGCGCCAGCAGTGACGCGGGAGAGTCAGATACGCAGTATTTT
TRBV10-3,TRBD2,TRBJ2-7,.,CASTGLAGFYEQYF,TGTGCCTCTACTGGGCTAGCGGGGTTTTACGAGCAGTACTTC
TRBV5-5,TRBD1,TRBJ2-7,.,CASSREQGALTYEQYF,TGTGCCAGCAGCCGAGAGCAGGGGGCTTTAACCTACGAGCAGTACTTC
TRBV11-2,TRBD2,TRBJ2-1,.,CASSSSGRAVNEQFF,TGTGCCAGCAGCAGTAGCGGGAGGGCCGTTAATGAGCAGTTCTTC
TRBV4-3,.,TRBJ2-3,.,CASINTRGSSTDTQYF,TGCGCCAGCATCAACACTCGGGGATCTAGCACAGATACGCAGTATTTT
TRBV6-5,.,TRBJ2-6,.,CASSLQGSGANVLTF,TGTGCCAGCAGTCTCCAGGGGTCTGGGGCCAACGTCCTGACTTTC
TRBV5-8,.,TRBJ2-5,.,CASSLAVGIEETQYF,TGTGCCAGCAGCTTGGCCGTAGGGATCGAAGAGACCCAGTACTTC
TRBV21-1,.,TRBJ2-7,.,CASSQPRLAGVSYEQYF,TGTGCCAGCAGCCAGCCCCGGCTAGCGGGCGTCTCCTACGAGCAGTACTTC
TRBV7-8,.,TRBJ1-1,.,CASSLGVQVQTNTEAFF,TGTGCCAGCAGCTTAGGCGTGCAGGTACAGACGAACACTGAAGCTTTCTTT
TRBV15,.,TRBJ2-1,.,CATSRDPPGEARNEQFF,TGTGCCACCAGCAGAGATCCCCCGGGAGAGGCCAGGAATGAGCAGTTCTTC
TRBV2,.,TRBJ2-1,.,CASSEGTGLYNEQFF,TGTGCCAGCAGTGAAGGCACCGGGCTCTACAATGAGCAGTTCTTC
TRBV9,.,TRBJ2-2,.,CASSVKIGVEVPPGELFF,TGTGCCAGCAGCGTAAAAATCGGGGTCGAGGTTCCCCCCGGGGAGCTGTTTTTT
TRBV7-2,.,TRBJ1-5,.,CASSYGRSNQPQHF,TGTGCCAGCAGCTACGGACGGAGCAATCAGCCCCAGCATTTT